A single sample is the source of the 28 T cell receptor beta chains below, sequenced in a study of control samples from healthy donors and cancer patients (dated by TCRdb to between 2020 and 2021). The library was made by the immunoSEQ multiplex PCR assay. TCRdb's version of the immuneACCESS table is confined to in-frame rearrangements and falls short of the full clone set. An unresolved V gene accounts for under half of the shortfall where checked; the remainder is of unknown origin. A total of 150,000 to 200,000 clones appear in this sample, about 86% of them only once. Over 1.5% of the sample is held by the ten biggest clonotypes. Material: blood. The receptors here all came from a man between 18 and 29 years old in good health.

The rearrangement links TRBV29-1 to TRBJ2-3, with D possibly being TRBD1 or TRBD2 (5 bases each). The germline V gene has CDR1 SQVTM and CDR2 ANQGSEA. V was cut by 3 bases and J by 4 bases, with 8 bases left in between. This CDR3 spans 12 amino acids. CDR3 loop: CSVERGPDTQYF. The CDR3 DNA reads TGCAGCGTTGAGAGGGGTCCAGATACGCAGTATTTT.

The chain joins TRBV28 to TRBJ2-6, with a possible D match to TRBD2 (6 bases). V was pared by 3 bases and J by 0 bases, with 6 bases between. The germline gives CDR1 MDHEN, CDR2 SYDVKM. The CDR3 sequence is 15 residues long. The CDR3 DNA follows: TGTGCCAGCAGTTTGGGGGGCTCTGGGGCCAACGTCCTGACTTTC. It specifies CASSLGGSGANVLTF.

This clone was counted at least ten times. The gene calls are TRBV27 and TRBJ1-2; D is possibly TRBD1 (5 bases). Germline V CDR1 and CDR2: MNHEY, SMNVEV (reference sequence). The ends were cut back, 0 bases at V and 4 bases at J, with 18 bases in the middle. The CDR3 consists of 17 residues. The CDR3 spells CASSLSLAVGTFYGYTF. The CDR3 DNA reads TGTGCCAGCAGTTTATCTCTGGCTGTGGGGACGTTCTATGGCTACACCTTC.

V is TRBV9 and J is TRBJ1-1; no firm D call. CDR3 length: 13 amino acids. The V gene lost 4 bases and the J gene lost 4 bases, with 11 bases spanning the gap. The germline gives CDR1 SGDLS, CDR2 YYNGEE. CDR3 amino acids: CASSSRLSTEAFF. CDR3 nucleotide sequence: TGTGCCAGCAGCTCCCGGTTATCCACTGAAGCTTTCTTT.

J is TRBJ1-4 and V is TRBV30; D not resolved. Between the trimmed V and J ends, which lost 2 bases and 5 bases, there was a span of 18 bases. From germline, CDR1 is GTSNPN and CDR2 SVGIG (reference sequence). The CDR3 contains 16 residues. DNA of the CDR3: TGTGCCTGGAGTTCCTGGACGGATTCCCCAAATGAAAAACTGTTTTTT. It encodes CAWSSWTDSPNEKLFF.

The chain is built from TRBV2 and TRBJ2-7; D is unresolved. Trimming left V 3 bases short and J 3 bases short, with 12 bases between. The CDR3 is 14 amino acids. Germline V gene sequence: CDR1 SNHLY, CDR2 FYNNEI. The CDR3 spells CASSDSSRLYEQYF. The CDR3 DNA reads TGTGCCAGCAGTGACAGTTCCCGCCTCTACGAGCAGTACTTC.

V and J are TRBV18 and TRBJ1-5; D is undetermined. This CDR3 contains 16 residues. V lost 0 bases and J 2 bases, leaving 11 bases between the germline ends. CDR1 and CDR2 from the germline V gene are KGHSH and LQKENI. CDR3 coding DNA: TGTGCCAGCTCACCACCGGGCGTATTTGGCAATCAGCCCCAGCATTTT. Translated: CASSPPGVFGNQPQHF.

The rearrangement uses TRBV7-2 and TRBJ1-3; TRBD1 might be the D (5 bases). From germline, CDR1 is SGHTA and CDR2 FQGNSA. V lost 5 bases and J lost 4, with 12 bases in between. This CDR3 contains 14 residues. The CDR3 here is CASSLRERGNTIYF. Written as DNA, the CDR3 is TGTGCCAGCAGCCTCAGGGAAAGGGGAAACACCATATATTTT.

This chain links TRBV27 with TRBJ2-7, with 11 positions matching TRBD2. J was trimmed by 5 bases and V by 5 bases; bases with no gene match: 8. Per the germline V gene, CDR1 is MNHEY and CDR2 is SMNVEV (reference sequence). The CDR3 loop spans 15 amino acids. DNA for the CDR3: TGTGCCAGCAGTCCCGGGACTAGCGGAGTCAACGAGCAGTACTTC. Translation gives CASSPGTSGVNEQYF.

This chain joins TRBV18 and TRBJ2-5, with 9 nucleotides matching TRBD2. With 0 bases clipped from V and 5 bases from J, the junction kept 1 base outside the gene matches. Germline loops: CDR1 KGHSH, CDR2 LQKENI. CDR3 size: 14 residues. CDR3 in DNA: TGTGCCAGCTCACCACCCCTAGCGGGGGAGACCCAGTACTTC. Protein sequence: CASSPPLAGETQYF.

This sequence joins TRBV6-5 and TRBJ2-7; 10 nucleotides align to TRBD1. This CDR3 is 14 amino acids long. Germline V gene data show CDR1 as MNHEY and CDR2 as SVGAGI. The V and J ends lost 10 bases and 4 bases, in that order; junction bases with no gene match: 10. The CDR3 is CATRTGQGNYEQYF. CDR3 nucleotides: TGTGCCACTCGGACGGGACAGGGGAATTACGAGCAGTACTTC.

As DNA, the CDR3 is TGCGCCAGCAGCCAAGATACTAGCGGGGGGGATCCGAACTACAATGAGCAGTTCTTC. Protein sequence: CASSQDTSGGDPNYNEQFF. The chain carries TRBV4-3 and TRBJ2-1; 13 bases are shared with TRBD2. The CDR3 is made up of 19 amino acids. Losses at the gene ends were 0 bases for V and 3 bases for J; bases not matched to a gene: 8. Germline V gene lookup returns CDR1 LGHNA and CDR2 YSLEER.

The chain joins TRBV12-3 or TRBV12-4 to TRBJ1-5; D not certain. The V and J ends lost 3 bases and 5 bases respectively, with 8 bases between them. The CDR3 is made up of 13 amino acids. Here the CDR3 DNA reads TGTGCCAGCAGTTTCGGAAACTATCAGCCCCAGCATTTT. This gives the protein CASSFGNYQPQHF.

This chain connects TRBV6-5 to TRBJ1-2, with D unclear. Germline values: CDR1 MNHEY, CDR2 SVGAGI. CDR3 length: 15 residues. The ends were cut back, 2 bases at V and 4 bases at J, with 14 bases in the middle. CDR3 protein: CASSYHLGDAYGYTF. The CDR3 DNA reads TGTGCCAGCAGTTACCACCTGGGTGACGCCTATGGCTACACCTTC.

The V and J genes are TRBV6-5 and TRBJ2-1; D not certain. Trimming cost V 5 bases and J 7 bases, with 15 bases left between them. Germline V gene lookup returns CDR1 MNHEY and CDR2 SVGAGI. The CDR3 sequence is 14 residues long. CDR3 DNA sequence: TGTGCCAGCAGTACTTCCGGGCCCTGGAATGAGCAGTTCTTC. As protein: CASSTSGPWNEQFF.

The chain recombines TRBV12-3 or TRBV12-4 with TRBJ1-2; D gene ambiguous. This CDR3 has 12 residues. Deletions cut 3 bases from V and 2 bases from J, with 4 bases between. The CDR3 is CASSLYNYGYTF. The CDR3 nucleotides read TGTGCCAGCAGTTTGTACAACTATGGCTACACCTTC.

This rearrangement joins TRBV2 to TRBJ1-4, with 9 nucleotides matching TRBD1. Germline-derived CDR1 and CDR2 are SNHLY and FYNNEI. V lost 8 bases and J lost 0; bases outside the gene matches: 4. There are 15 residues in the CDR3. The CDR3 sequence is CASGDREATNEKLFF. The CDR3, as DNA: TGTGCCAGCGGGGACAGGGAAGCAACTAATGAAAAACTGTTTTTT. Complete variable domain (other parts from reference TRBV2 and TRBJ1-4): EPEVTQTPSHQVTQMGQEVILRCVPISNHLYFYWYRQILGQKVEFLVSFYNNEISEKSEIFDDQFSVERPDGSNFTLKIRSTKLEDSAMYFCASGDREATNEKLFFGSGTQLSVL.

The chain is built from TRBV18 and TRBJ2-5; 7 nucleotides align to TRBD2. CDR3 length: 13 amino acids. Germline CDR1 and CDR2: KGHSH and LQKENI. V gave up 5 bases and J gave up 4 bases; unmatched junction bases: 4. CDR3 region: CASSGGGGETQYF. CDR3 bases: TGTGCCAGCTCAGGCGGGGGTGGAGAGACCCAGTACTTC.

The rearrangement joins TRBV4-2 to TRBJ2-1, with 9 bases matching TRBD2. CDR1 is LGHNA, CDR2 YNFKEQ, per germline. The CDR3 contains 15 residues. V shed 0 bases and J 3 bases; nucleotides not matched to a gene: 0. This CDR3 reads CASSQERGGYNEQFF. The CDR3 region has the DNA TGTGCCAGCAGCCAAGAGCGGGGGGGCTACAATGAGCAGTTCTTC.

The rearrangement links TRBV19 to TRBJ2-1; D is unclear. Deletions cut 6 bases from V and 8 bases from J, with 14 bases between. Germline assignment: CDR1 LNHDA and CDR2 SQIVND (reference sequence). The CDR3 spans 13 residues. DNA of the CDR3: TGTGCCAGTAGCGCCAGCTACAGAGATGAGCAGTTCTTC. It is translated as CASSASYRDEQFF.

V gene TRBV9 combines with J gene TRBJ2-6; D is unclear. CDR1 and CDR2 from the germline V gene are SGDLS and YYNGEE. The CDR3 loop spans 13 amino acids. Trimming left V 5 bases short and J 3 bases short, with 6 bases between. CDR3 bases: TGTGCCAGCAGGGGGTTTGGGGCCAACGTCCTGACTTTC. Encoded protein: CASRGFGANVLTF.

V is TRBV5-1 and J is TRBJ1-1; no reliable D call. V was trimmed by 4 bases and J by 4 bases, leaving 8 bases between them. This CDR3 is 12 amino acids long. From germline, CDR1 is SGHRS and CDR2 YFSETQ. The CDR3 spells CASSPSGTEAFF. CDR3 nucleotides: TGCGCCAGCAGCCCGAGCGGCACTGAAGCTTTCTTT.

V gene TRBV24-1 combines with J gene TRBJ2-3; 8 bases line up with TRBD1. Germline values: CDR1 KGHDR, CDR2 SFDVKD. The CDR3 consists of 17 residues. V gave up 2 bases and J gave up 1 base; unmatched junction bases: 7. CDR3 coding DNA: TGTGCCACCAGTGATTCGCATCAGGGGGCTGGCACAGATACGCAGTATTTT. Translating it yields CATSDSHQGAGTDTQYF.

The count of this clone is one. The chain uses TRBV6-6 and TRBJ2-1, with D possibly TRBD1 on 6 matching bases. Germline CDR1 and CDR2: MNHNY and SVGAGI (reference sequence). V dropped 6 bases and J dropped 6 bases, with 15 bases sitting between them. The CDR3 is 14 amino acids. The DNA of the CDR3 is TGTGCCAGCAGCTCACAAGGGGGAACCAATGAGCAGTTCTTC. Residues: CASSSQGGTNEQFF.

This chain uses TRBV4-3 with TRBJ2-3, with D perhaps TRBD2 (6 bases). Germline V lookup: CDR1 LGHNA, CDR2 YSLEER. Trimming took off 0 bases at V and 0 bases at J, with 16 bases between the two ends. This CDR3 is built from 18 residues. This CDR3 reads CASSQEISLAMSTDTQYF. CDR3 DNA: TGCGCCAGCAGCCAAGAGATTTCCCTAGCGATGAGCACAGATACGCAGTATTTT.

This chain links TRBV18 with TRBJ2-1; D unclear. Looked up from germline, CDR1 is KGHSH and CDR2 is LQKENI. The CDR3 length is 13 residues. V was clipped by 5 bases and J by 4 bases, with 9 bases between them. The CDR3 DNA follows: TGTGCCAGCTCAGAGCAGAAATACAATGAGCAGTTCTTC. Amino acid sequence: CASSEQKYNEQFF. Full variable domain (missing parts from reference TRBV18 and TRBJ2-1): NAGVMQNPRHLVRRRGQEARLRCSPMKGHSHVYWYRQLPEEGLKFMVYLQKENIIDESGMPKERFSAEFPKEGPSILRIQQVVRGDSAAYFCASSEQKYNEQFFGPGTRLTVL.

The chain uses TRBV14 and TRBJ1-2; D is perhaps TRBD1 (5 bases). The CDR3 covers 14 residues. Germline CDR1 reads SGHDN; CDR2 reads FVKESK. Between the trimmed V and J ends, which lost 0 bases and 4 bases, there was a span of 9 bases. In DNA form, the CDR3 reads TGTGCCAGCAGCCAAGATATGACAGCCTATGGCTACACCTTC. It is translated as CASSQDMTAYGYTF.

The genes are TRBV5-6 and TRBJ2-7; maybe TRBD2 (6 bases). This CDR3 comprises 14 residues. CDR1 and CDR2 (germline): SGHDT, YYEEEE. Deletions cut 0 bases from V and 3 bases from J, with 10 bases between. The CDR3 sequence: CASSLAEGIYEQYF. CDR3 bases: TGTGCCAGCAGCTTGGCGGAGGGAATCTACGAGCAGTACTTC.